These 15 T cell receptor beta chains were sequenced from one sample in a study of response to subunit inactivated influenza vaccine. TCRdb reprocessed the RT-PCR reads with MiXCR, giving one entry per CDR3 protein. The table has approximately 480,000 distinct CDR3 sequences, over 9.5% seen once. The sequencing used PBMCs from blood, collected about 6 weeks after vaccination. The receptors were sampled from a man aged 50 or older who received an inactivated influenza vaccine.

The genes are TRBV5-1 and TRBJ2-5, with TRBD2 identical over 12 bases. V lost 4 bases and J lost 4; bases outside the gene matches: 8. The germline V gene encodes CDR1 SGHRS and CDR2 YFSETQ. This CDR3 has 16 residues. CDR3 nucleotides: TGCGCCAGCAGCGATATGACTAGCGGGAGCGGAGAGACCCAGTACTTC. It specifies CASSDMTSGSGETQYF.

This clonotype has more than one count but fewer than ten. This chain uses TRBV10-3 with TRBJ2-7; 10 nucleotides align to TRBD1. V shed 2 bases, J shed 1 base, and the junction held 5 bases outside the gene matches. The CDR3 consists of 16 residues. The germline CDR1 and CDR2 sequences are ENHRY and SYGVKD. For the CDR3, the DNA is TGTGCCATCAGTGAGCTAGACAGGGGGCTTTCCTACGAGCAGTACTTC. Translation: CAISELDRGLSYEQYF.

This chain connects TRBV5-5 to TRBJ1-3; no clear D. The ends were cut back, 3 bases at V and 0 bases at J, with 4 bases in the middle. The CDR3 sequence is 13 residues long. Germline V gene lookup returns CDR1 SGHKS and CDR2 YYEKEE (reference sequence). Here the CDR3 reads CASSWISGNTIYF. The CDR3 DNA reads as TGTGCCAGCAGCTGGATCTCTGGAAACACCATATATTTT.

As for this clonotype: In this CDR3 the conserved last residue, phenylalanine or tryptophan, is missing, so a read error is likely. The CDR3 nucleotides read TGTGCCAGCAGTCCCCGGGACAGGGGTTACAATGAGCAGTTCTTA. Translated: CASSPRDRGYNEQFL. This rearrangement joins TRBV12-3 or TRBV12-4 to TRBJ2-1; the match to TRBD1 covers 10 bases. CDR3 length equals 15 residues. The V and J ends lost 5 bases and 4 bases, in that order; junction bases with no gene match: 5.

This chain connects TRBV5-1 to TRBJ2-1; 7 bases are shared with TRBD1. CDR1 is SGHRS, CDR2 YFSETQ, per germline. CDR3 size: 17 residues. J gave up 0 bases and V 4 bases, and 10 bases lay outside the gene matches. This CDR3 reads CASSIPQGESSYNEQFF. The CDR3 DNA reads TGCGCCAGCAGCATTCCCCAGGGGGAGAGCTCCTACAATGAGCAGTTCTTC. Based on the CDR3 plus reference TRBV5-1 and TRBJ2-1, the full variable domain is KAGVTQTPRYLIKTRGQQVTLSCSPISGHRSVSWYQQTPGQGLQFLFEYFSETQRNKGNFPGRFSGRQFSNSRSEMNVSTLELGDSALYLCASSIPQGESSYNEQFFGPGTRLTVL.

This clonotype was counted many times. The genes are TRBV20-1 and TRBJ2-5, with a weak D call TRBD2 (6 bases). The CDR3 sequence is 12 residues long. V lost 8 bases and J 0 bases, leaving 10 bases between the germline ends. In germline, CDR1 is DFQATT, CDR2 SNEGSKA (reference sequence). The CDR3: CSSGVYQETQYF. CDR3 DNA: TGCAGTTCGGGGGTATACCAAGAGACCCAGTACTTC.

This clonotype was picked up many times. The chain couples TRBV20-1 to TRBJ2-3; 7 bases map to TRBD1. Trimming at V came to 7 bases and at J to 6 bases, leaving 7 bases not matched to a gene. From germline, CDR1 is DFQATT and CDR2 SNEGSKA (reference sequence). CDR3 length equals 12 residues. CDR3 protein: CSVRRGLDTQYF. The CDR3 DNA reads as TGCAGTGTCAGAAGGGGGCTCGATACGCAGTATTTT.

This clonotype was observed a handful of times. The chain combines TRBV29-1 with TRBJ2-7, with 7 bases identical to TRBD1. V lost 6 bases and J lost 2; bases outside the gene matches: 7. The CDR3 is made up of 13 amino acids. CDR1 and CDR2 from the germline V gene are SQVTM and ANQGSEA. CDR3 protein: CSVGSGTAYEQYF. The CDR3 nucleotides read TGCAGCGTGGGGTCCGGGACAGCCTACGAGCAGTACTTC.

This clonotype was observed many times. This chain uses TRBV6-2 or TRBV6-3 with TRBJ2-7; 11 nucleotides agree with TRBD2. Trimming removed 6 bases from V and 7 bases from J; junction bases left unmatched: 11. Germline-derived CDR1 and CDR2 are MNHEY and SVGEGT. The CDR3 loop spans 15 amino acids. The chain's CDR3 is CASSRTSGSGGEQYF. CDR3 sequence (DNA): TGTGCCAGCAGCCGGACTAGCGGGTCCGGTGGGGAGCAGTACTTC.

Concerning this clonotype itself: Given a much more abundant clone one base away, this may be a read error. This chain links TRBV29-1 with TRBJ2-3; D unclear. CDR1 and CDR2 from the germline V gene are SQVTM and ANQGSEA. The germline V and J ends were trimmed by 6 bases and 10 bases, with 17 bases remaining between them. The CDR3 is made up of 12 amino acids. The DNA for the CDR3 is TGCAGCGTCGAGTCAGGCCTTGGGGCGCAGTATTTT. It specifies CSVESGLGAQYF.

This clonotype was observed a handful of times. The V gene is TRBV4-1, the J gene TRBJ1-2; D call uncertain. Germline V gene lookup returns CDR1 MGHRA and CDR2 YSYEKL. With 1 base removed from V and 3 bases from J, the gap between germline ends came to 15 bases. CDR3 length: 16 residues. The CDR3 sequence is CASSQAFSVDYYGYTF. CDR3 bases: TGCGCCAGCAGCCAAGCGTTCAGCGTGGACTACTATGGCTACACCTTC.

The chain combines TRBV10-3 with TRBJ2-6, with TRBD1 matching over 8 bases. Trimming removed 2 bases from V and 0 bases from J; junction bases left unmatched: 9. Germline V lookup: CDR1 ENHRY, CDR2 SYGVKD. The length of the CDR3 is 19 residues. The CDR3 loop is CAISELGGQETSGANVLTF. The CDR3 DNA is TGTGCCATCAGTGAGCTTGGGGGACAGGAAACCTCTGGGGCCAACGTCCTGACTTTC.

The sample holds a few counts of this clonotype. The chain combines TRBV2 with TRBJ2-5, with TRBD2 identical over 10 bases. This CDR3 has 15 amino acids. CDR1 and CDR2 from the germline V gene are SNHLY and FYNNEI. The ends lost 4 bases at V and 4 bases at J; junction bases unmatched: 6. CDR3 protein: CASSGIASGGETQYF. The CDR3 nucleotides are TGTGCCAGCAGTGGGATCGCTAGCGGGGGAGAGACCCAGTACTTC.

The V call is TRBV20-1, the J call TRBJ2-3; 8 bases are shared with TRBD2. The CDR3 is 15 amino acids. V lost 6 bases, J lost 2 bases, and 10 bases stayed unmatched. Germline V gives CDR1 DFQATT, CDR2 SNEGSKA (reference sequence). The CDR3 region has the DNA TGCAGTGCCCACCTTACTAGCGGTCACACAGATACGCAGTATTTT. Its translation: CSAHLTSGHTDTQYF.

At least ten counts were recorded for this clonotype. V usage is TRBV29-1 and J usage is TRBJ2-5, with D possibly matching TRBD2 (5 bases). The CDR3 consists of 12 residues. The germline gives CDR1 SQVTM, CDR2 ANQGSEA. V dropped 1 base and J dropped 5 bases, with 8 bases sitting between them. The CDR3 loop is CSVEGGPETQYF. The DNA for the CDR3 is TGCAGCGTTGAAGGAGGGCCGGAGACCCAGTACTTC.